Presented here are 31 T cell receptor beta chains from one specimen sequenced in a study of identical twins. One entry per CDR3 protein, called by TCRdb with MiXCR from the 5' RACE reads. The sample contains about 290,000 distinct CDR3 sequences, roughly 9.7% of which appear only once. The same data also contributed to another study, on yellow fever vaccine responses in identical twins.

Sequencing was done on a sample of CD8+ T cells sorted from blood. These receptors all come from a woman aged 18-29 years in good health.

The rearrangement links TRBV6-2 or TRBV6-3 to TRBJ2-7, with TRBD2 matching 9 bases. Germline CDR1 reads MNHEY; CDR2 reads SVGEGT. The junction had 14 bases not matched to a gene; V was cut back by 0 bases and J by 5 bases. There are 18 residues in the CDR3. The CDR3 is CASSYSAVVVAGVDEQYF. The CDR3 DNA reads as TGTGCCAGCAGTTACTCTGCAGTGGTAGTAGCGGGAGTCGACGAGCAGTACTTC.

This clonotype appeared many times. This sequence joins TRBV7-2 and TRBJ2-1, with unresolved D. The length of the CDR3 is 13 residues. Per the germline V gene, CDR1 is SGHTA and CDR2 is FQGNSA. V was pared by 7 bases and J by 2 bases, with 9 bases between. The CDR3 sequence: CASTLIPYNEQFF. CDR3 nucleotide sequence: TGTGCCAGCACCCTGATCCCCTACAATGAGCAGTTCTTC.

This clonotype was counted many times. The rearrangement links TRBV27 to TRBJ1-6; TRBD1 aligns across 10 bases. CDR3 length equals 15 residues. Germline values: CDR1 MNHEY, CDR2 SMNVEV (reference sequence). The ends lost 5 bases at V and 7 bases at J; junction bases unmatched: 5. The DNA of the CDR3 is TGTGCCAGCAGTGGAGGGACAGGGGCGAATTCACCCCTCCACTTT. Its protein product is CASSGGTGANSPLHF.

Turning to this clonotype: A clone one base away is much larger, so this may be a read error. The gene calls are TRBV11-2 and TRBJ2-1; D unclear. Per the germline V gene, CDR1 is SGHAT and CDR2 is FQNNGV. The CDR3 sequence is 16 residues long. CDR3 in amino acids: CASSLVSGKNYNEQSF. CDR3 DNA sequence: TGTGCCAGCAGCTTAGTTTCCGGAAAAAACTACAATGAGCAGTCCTTC.

This clonotype was observed at least ten times. J is TRBJ2-7 and V is TRBV15; no definite D call. Germline CDR1 and CDR2: LNHNV and YYDKDF (reference sequence). This CDR3 is 15 amino acids long. With 5 bases removed from V and 2 bases from J, the gap between germline ends came to 16 bases. CDR3: CATSGAQDPTYEQYF. Here the CDR3 DNA reads TGTGCCACCAGCGGAGCGCAGGATCCTACCTACGAGCAGTACTTC.

At least ten counts were recorded for this clonotype. CDR3 loop: CASIIGGKETQYF. The CDR3 coding sequence is TGTGCCAGCATTATAGGAGGGAAAGAGACCCAGTACTTC. The chain uses TRBV6-5 and TRBJ2-5, with TRBD2 as a possible D gene (6 bases). Trimming took off 7 bases at V and 3 bases at J, with 12 bases between the two ends. The germline V gene has CDR1 MNHEY and CDR2 SVGAGI. The CDR3 has 13 residues.

This chain links TRBV3-1 with TRBJ2-1; D call uncertain. The CDR3 length is 11 residues. Trimming removed 7 bases at V and 5 bases at J, with 6 bases between. The germline V gene encodes CDR1 LGHDT and CDR2 YNNKEL (reference sequence). CDR3 region: CASTQDNEQFF. As DNA, the CDR3 is TGTGCCAGCACCCAGGACAATGAGCAGTTCTTC.

The table lists this clonotype with many counts. The chain recombines TRBV2 with TRBJ1-1; D is ambiguous. Germline CDR1 is SNHLY and CDR2 is FYNNEI. The CDR3 runs 12 residues. V lost 6 bases and J lost 0, with 5 bases in between. DNA for the CDR3: TGTGCCAGCAGAAGAGTGAACACTGAAGCTTTCTTT. It codes for CASRRVNTEAFF.

The table lists this clonotype with many counts. The chain employs TRBV4-3 and TRBJ2-2; D is perhaps TRBD2 (5 bases). The CDR3 is 16 amino acids. Per germline, CDR1 LGHNA and CDR2 YSLEER. V was shortened by 1 base and J by 4 bases, with 13 bases between the two germline ends. CDR3 DNA: TGCGCCAGCAGCCAAGGTCTAGGACTCACCACCGGGGAGCTGTTTTTT. As protein: CASSQGLGLTTGELFF.

This clonotype was detected only a few times. CDR3 residues: CSADSSYYEQYF. In DNA, the CDR3 is TGCAGTGCCGACAGTTCCTACTACGAGCAGTACTTC. The genes are TRBV20-1 and TRBJ2-7, with D possibly TRBD1 on 5 matching bases. CDR3 length: 12 amino acids. Trimming removed 6 bases at V and 3 bases at J, with 12 bases between. Germline CDR1 DFQATT, CDR2 SNEGSKA (reference sequence).

This clonotype showed up many times. The chain combines TRBV21-1 with TRBJ2-2; the tabulated D call, TRBD2, remains unverified against the DNA. TRBV21-1 is a listed pseudogene. The CDR3 totals 18 residues. CDR3 DNA sequence: TGTGCCAGCAGCAAAGTTAGGACTAGCGGGGGGAACACCGGGGAGCTGTTTTTT. Its protein product is CASSKVRTSGGNTGELFF.

This clonotype was seen ten or more times. This chain links TRBV29-1 with TRBJ2-3; tentative D call: TRBD2 (6 bases). CDR1 is SQVTM, CDR2 ANQGSEA, per germline. The CDR3 is 14 residues long. V was cut by 5 bases and J by 2 bases, with 14 bases left in between. The CDR3 here is CSVNWSGYTDTQYF. As DNA, the CDR3 is TGCAGCGTTAATTGGAGCGGGTACACAGATACGCAGTATTTT.

This clonotype was recorded many times. The chain is built from TRBV2 and TRBJ2-1; D is perhaps TRBD2 (5 bases). This CDR3 comprises 14 residues. CDR1 is SNHLY and CDR2 is FYNNEI in the germline V gene. Trimming removed 7 bases at V and 10 bases at J, with 20 bases between. CDR3 residues: CASKGASRNREQFF. CDR3 sequence (DNA): TGTGCCAGCAAGGGCGCTAGCCGCAATAGGGAGCAGTTCTTC.

This chain joins TRBV5-8 and TRBJ1-2; D might be TRBD1 (5 bases). CDR1 and CDR2 from the germline V gene are SGHTS and YDEGEE. V was clipped by 2 bases and J by 6 bases, with 8 bases between them. The CDR3 is made up of 12 amino acids. Here the CDR3 reads CASSFPGHGYTF. The CDR3 nucleotides are TGTGCCAGCAGCTTCCCAGGGCATGGCTACACCTTC.

This clonotype was detected only a few times. V and J are TRBV6-4 and TRBJ1-1; the D is unclear. Germline-derived CDR1 and CDR2 are MRHNA and SNTAGT. Trimming stripped 3 bases from V and 4 bases from J, with 9 bases between. The length of the CDR3 is 13 residues. The CDR3 spells CASSDFPSTEAFF. As DNA, the CDR3 is TGTGCCAGCAGTGATTTCCCGTCCACTGAAGCTTTCTTT.

This clonotype was found a few times. This chain connects TRBV20-1 to TRBJ2-3, with 12 bases matching TRBD2. Germline V gene lookup returns CDR1 DFQATT and CDR2 SNEGSKA (reference sequence). The CDR3 is made up of 15 amino acids. The J segment lost 6 bases and the V segment lost 0 bases, leaving 4 bases of the junction unmatched. The CDR3 loop is CSARDLAGGQDTQYF. The CDR3 DNA is TGCAGTGCTAGAGATCTAGCGGGGGGGCAGGATACGCAGTATTTT.

The genes are TRBV19 and TRBJ2-7; 7 bases are a match to TRBD2. The germline gives CDR1 LNHDA, CDR2 SQIVND (reference sequence). The CDR3 runs to 17 residues. Trimming at V came to 1 base and at J to 2 bases, leaving 11 bases not matched to a gene. For the CDR3, the DNA is TGTGCCAGTAGTATAGGGTCGGGACGGGAGGCTACCTACGAGCAGTACTTC. Translated: CASSIGSGREATYEQYF.

This clonotype was observed a handful of times. V usage is TRBV27 and J usage is TRBJ2-3, with a possible D match to TRBD1 (5 bases). The CDR3 totals 15 residues. The germline V and J ends were trimmed by 4 bases and 2 bases, with 13 bases remaining between them. CDR1 is MNHEY, CDR2 SMNVEV, per germline (reference sequence). The CDR3 DNA follows: TGTGCCAGCAGTTCGCGCAGGGAAATCACAGATACGCAGTATTTT. Its translation is CASSSRREITDTQYF.

There are many counts of this clonotype. The J gene is TRBJ1-5, the V gene TRBV20-1; TRBD1 is a possible D gene (6 bases). The length of the CDR3 is 15 residues. Germline V gene lookup returns CDR1 DFQATT and CDR2 SNEGSKA (reference sequence). The V end lost 0 bases, the J end lost 7 bases, and 16 bases lay between the germline ends. In DNA form, the CDR3 reads TGCAGTGCTAGAGATCGGGCAGGGGAAAGCCAGCCCCAGCATTTT. This codes for CSARDRAGESQPQHF.

This clonotype came up a few times. The chain recombines TRBV27 with TRBJ2-1; D is uncertain. Trimming took off 1 base at V and 8 bases at J, with 12 bases between the two ends. Germline V gives CDR1 MNHEY, CDR2 SMNVEV (reference sequence). The CDR3 is made up of 14 amino acids. In nucleotides, the CDR3 is TGTGCCAGCAGTTTATTCTGGAGTAACGATGAGCAGTTCTTC. It encodes CASSLFWSNDEQFF.

This clonotype was found many times. The genes are TRBV15 and TRBJ2-1, with TRBD2 matching 10 bases. Per the germline V gene, CDR1 is LNHNV and CDR2 is YYDKDF (reference sequence). This CDR3 is built from 15 residues. V shed 5 bases and J 4 bases; nucleotides not matched to a gene: 5. CDR3 residues: CATSGKRGGYNEQFF. The CDR3 DNA sequence: TGTGCCACCAGCGGAAAGCGGGGGGGGTACAATGAGCAGTTCTTC.

In this sample, this clonotype turned up many times. The chain has TRBV3-1 and TRBJ2-1; D possibly corresponds to TRBD2 (6 bases). Trimming cost V 1 base and J 0 bases, with 10 bases left between them. This CDR3 has 16 residues. The germline V gene encodes CDR1 LGHDT and CDR2 YNNKEL (reference sequence). In DNA, the CDR3 is TGTGCCAGCAGCCAAGGGTGGAGGGCCTCCTACAATGAGCAGTTCTTC. Residues: CASSQGWRASYNEQFF.

This clonotype came up a few times. A read error may produce the germline difference seen at one junction end. The V gene is TRBV7-7, the J gene TRBJ2-1; possibly TRBD1 for D (6 bases). The CDR3 runs to 16 residues. Germline V gene sequence: CDR1 SSHAT, CDR2 FNYEAQ (reference sequence). The CDR3 DNA reads TGTGCTAGCAGCTTAGACCCAGTCCAGGGGTACAATGAGCAGTTCTTC. This codes for CASSLDPVQGYNEQFF.

This clonotype was counted only a few times. The chain links TRBV29-1 to TRBJ2-2; no reliable D call. The germline gives CDR1 SQVTM, CDR2 ANQGSEA. The CDR3 spans 15 residues. The V and J ends lost 0 bases and 2 bases respectively, with 10 bases between them. CDR3 DNA sequence: TGCAGCGTTGAAGACGGAGTGCTAAACACCGGGGAGCTGTTTTTT. It yields the protein CSVEDGVLNTGELFF.

V gene TRBV4-1 combines with J gene TRBJ2-3; a possible D gene is TRBD2 (5 bases). The germline V gene has CDR1 MGHRA and CDR2 YSYEKL. The CDR3 runs 15 residues. V was trimmed by 4 bases and J by 0 bases, leaving 11 bases between them. The CDR3 reads CASSLWERSTDTQYF. Written as DNA, the CDR3 is TGCGCCAGCAGCCTGTGGGAGCGGAGCACAGATACGCAGTATTTT.

The chain carries TRBV9 and TRBJ1-1; D ambiguous. V was cut by 4 bases and J by 2 bases, with 21 bases left in between. Per the germline V gene, CDR1 is SGDLS and CDR2 is YYNGEE. This CDR3 has 17 amino acids. The CDR3 is CASSPAPPLIDNTEAFF. CDR3 in DNA: TGTGCCAGCAGCCCCGCGCCCCCCCTCATAGACAACACTGAAGCTTTCTTT.

This chain uses TRBV7-8 with TRBJ2-1; 7 bases are shared with TRBD1. V lost 2 bases, J lost 7 bases, and 2 bases stayed unmatched. The CDR3 is 13 amino acids. Germline V gene data show CDR1 as SGHVS and CDR2 as FQNEAQ. The CDR3, as DNA: TGTGCCAGCAGCTTAAGGGACAGAAATGAGCAGTTCTTC. Protein product: CASSLRDRNEQFF.

This clonotype was observed a handful of times. The CDR3 DNA sequence: TGTGCCAGCAGCGAGGGTGGCAGGAACTATGGCTACACCTTC. Translated: CASSEGGRNYGYTF. The chain is built from TRBV9 and TRBJ1-2; D is ambiguous. Trimming cost V 3 bases and J 2 bases, with 11 bases left between them. The CDR3 contains 14 residues. Germline V lookup: CDR1 SGDLS, CDR2 YYNGEE.

V and J are TRBV20-1 and TRBJ2-1; D possibly matches TRBD1 or TRBD2 (5 bases each). Germline-derived CDR1 and CDR2 are DFQATT and SNEGSKA (reference sequence). Trimming shortened V by 0 bases and J by 4 bases, and 31 bases separated the two germline ends. The CDR3 is 21 amino acids. The DNA of the CDR3 is TGCAGTGCTAGAGATCCCTTTTCAAGGAGTTGGGGACCCCGACAATACAATGAGCAGTTCTTC. Translated, it gives CSARDPFSRSWGPRQYNEQFF.

The CDR3 nucleotides read TGTGCCAGCAGCTCTTGGGCGAATCAGCCCCAGCATTTT. Protein sequence: CASSSWANQPQHF. This chain joins TRBV7-2 and TRBJ1-5; unclear D gene. The CDR3 covers 13 residues. With 4 bases removed from V and 4 bases from J, the gap between germline ends came to 8 bases. Germline-derived CDR1 and CDR2 are SGHTA and FQGNSA.

This clonotype was found a few times. The CDR3 sequence is CSARDRDRGRSTEAFF. CDR3 bases: TGCAGTGCTAGAGATCGGGACAGGGGGCGAAGTACTGAAGCTTTCTTT. V usage is TRBV20-1 and J usage is TRBJ1-1; TRBD1 agrees at 12 bases. Germline V gene sequence: CDR1 DFQATT, CDR2 SNEGSKA (reference sequence). The CDR3 has 16 residues. Trimming cost V 0 bases and J 5 bases; bases outside gene matches: 7.